The subject of this entry is one T cell receptor (beta chain). TCRdb analysed the 5' RACE reads with MiXCR anew, one entry per CDR3 protein. This table holds some 400,000 distinct CDR3 sequences, roughly 20% found once. The data were taken from a study of T cells after yellow fever vaccination. In germline, CDR1 is ENHRY, CDR2 SYGVKD. The CDR3 sequence is 13 residues long. Between the trimmed V and J ends, which lost 4 bases and 2 bases, there was a span of 5 bases. This clonotype was sampled from a man between 18 and 35 years old who received the YFV17D yellow fever vaccine. The specimen comprised PBMCs, sampled before the yellow fever booster vaccination. This chain joins TRBV10-3 and TRBJ2-2; no firm D call. The CDR3 region has the DNA TGTGCCATCAGTGGTCAAAACACCGGGGAGCTGTTTTTT. Protein: CAISGQNTGELFF.